A selection of T cell receptor beta chains follows, all from one sample in a study of shared clonotypes between healthy human individuals. Sequenced by immunoSEQ multiplex PCR; TCRdb stores in-frame clones only, minus some. Of hundreds of thousands of clones in the sample, less than 85% are singletons; the top ten hold about 1.7%. The sequencing input was memory CD4+ T cells sorted from blood. The receptors derive from a woman in her twenties or thirties in good health. Both conserved end residues are part of each CDR3. A D gene is named only where the DNA matches it firmly. Clone sizes are given selectively: once, few, many, or a class where the clone is expanded.

D gene,clone size,V gene,J gene,CDR3 DNA,CDR3 protein
-,-,TRBV7-9,TRBJ2-1,TGTGCCAGCAAGGCGCTAGCGGAGGGGGGTGAGCAGTTCTTC,CASKALAEGGEQFF
-,-,TRBV19,TRBJ2-1,TGTGCCAGTAGTACTCTAGGGGGTAAATCCTACAATGAGCAGTTCTTC,CASSTLGGKSYNEQFF
-,once,TRBV5-1,TRBJ2-7,TGCGCCAGCAGCTTGGTACAGTCCTACGAGCAGTACTTC,CASSLVQSYEQYF
TRBD2,few,TRBV25-1,TRBJ2-2,TGTGCCAGCAGTGAACTAGCGGACCTCGCGAACACCGGGGAGCTGTTTTTT,CASSELADLANTGELFF
-,once,TRBV7-2,TRBJ2-1,TGTGCCAGCAGCCAAGCGCCGGCAGGGCGCGCCTACAATGAGCAGTTCTTC,CASSQAPAGRAYNEQFF
-,few,TRBV9,TRBJ2-7,TGTGCCAGCAGCGTTGCGACAGGCCCCTACGAGCAGTACTTC,CASSVATGPYEQYF
TRBD1,-,TRBV4-1,TRBJ2-2,TGCGCCAGCCAAGATACCGGGACAGGGGGCTGGGGCGGGGAGCTGTTTTTT,CASQDTGTGGWGGELFF
TRBD2,-,TRBV19,TRBJ2-7,TGTGCCAGTAGTGAACAACTAGCGGGAGAGACCTACGAGCAGTACTTC,CASSEQLAGETYEQYF
-,-,TRBV27,TRBJ2-7,TGTGCCAGCAGTTTATATTCCCCAGGGATCTCCTACGAGCAGTACTTC,CASSLYSPGISYEQYF
-,-,TRBV21-1,TRBJ1-2,TGTGCCAGCAGCGCCTCTGCGCCAGGGGAGAGGAATGGCTACACCTTC,CASSASAPGERNGYTF
TRBD1,-,TRBV2,TRBJ2-7,TGTGCCAGCAGTGTTCGACAGGGTGTCCCCTACGAGCAGTACTTC,CASSVRQGVPYEQYF
-,-,TRBV6-5,TRBJ1-5,TGTGCCAGCAGTTCCCGACGGTATAGCAATCAGCCCCAGCATTTT,CASSSRRYSNQPQHF
-,-,TRBV19,TRBJ1-5,TGTGCCAGTAATAATGCGGGTGGCAGGGGTCAGCCCCAGCATTTT,CASNNAGGRGQPQHF
TRBD2,-,TRBV19,TRBJ2-3,TGTGCCGCTTCTAGCGGTCCTAGCACAGATACGCAGTATTTT,CAASSGPSTDTQYF
-,-,TRBV2,TRBJ1-1,TGTGCCAGCAGCACAACAGGGAGTAGAACTGAAGCTTTCTTT,CASSTTGSRTEAFF
TRBD1,-,TRBV19,TRBJ1-4,TGTGCCAGTAGCCAGCCCGGGACAGGGGTTGAAAAACTGTTTTTT,CASSQPGTGVEKLFF
-,-,TRBV7-9,TRBJ2-7,TGTGCCAGCAGCTTAGTCTCAGGTTCCCTCTACGAGCAGTACTTC,CASSLVSGSLYEQYF
TRBD2,-,TRBV28,TRBJ2-7,TGTGCCAGCATCCCGACTAGCGGGACGGGACCTCAAGAGCAGTACTTC,CASIPTSGTGPQEQYF
-,-,TRBV2,TRBJ2-3,TGTGCCAGCGCCAACCAGGGATTAGGCACAGATACGCAGTATTTT,CASANQGLGTDTQYF
-,-,TRBV5-1,TRBJ2-3,TGCGCCAGCAGCTTGGACAGGGATACGCAGTATTTT,CASSLDRDTQYF
-,few,TRBV7-9,TRBJ2-1,TGTGCCAGCAGCGCCAGGGATGAGCAGTTCTTC,CASSARDEQFF
-,-,TRBV29-1,TRBJ2-1,TGCAGCGTTGATTTTGTCAATGAGCAGTTCTTC,CSVDFVNEQFF
TRBD1,-,TRBV29-1,TRBJ1-2,TGCAGCGTAGACAGGGATCGGGGCTACACCTTC,CSVDRDRGYTF
-,-,TRBV7-9,TRBJ1-1,TGTGCCAGCAGCTTAGACTTATATAACACTGAAGCTTTCTTT,CASSLDLYNTEAFF
TRBD1,-,TRBV7-9,TRBJ1-1,TGTGCCAGCAGCTACACCGGACAGGGGAACACTGAAGCTTTCTTT,CASSYTGQGNTEAFF
-,-,TRBV4-1,TRBJ2-3,TGCGCCAGCAGCCATTCCCTAGATACGCAGTATTTT,CASSHSLDTQYF
-,few,TRBV27,TRBJ1-1,TGTGCCAGCAGTTTTGAGTCAGGGCCGAAGTCTGAAGCTTTCTTT,CASSFESGPKSEAFF
-,-,TRBV7-2,TRBJ2-1,TGTGCCAGCAGCCGACGGGGTTACAATGAGCAGTTCTTC,CASSRRGYNEQFF
TRBD1,-,TRBV19,TRBJ2-1,TGTGCCAGTACCCTACGGACAGGGATCTACAATGAGCAGTTCTTC,CASTLRTGIYNEQFF
-,-,TRBV28,TRBJ2-5,TGTGCCAGCACCCGGGCCCAATCGGAGACCCAGTACTTC,CASTRAQSETQYF
-,-,TRBV12-5,TRBJ2-2,TGTGCTAGTGGTTTGGCACCATTAATCGGGGGACACCTGAACACCGGGGAGCTGTTTTTT,CASGLAPLIGGHLNTGELFF
-,-,TRBV6-1,TRBJ1-5,TGTGCCAGCAGTGAATACACCAGAAGAGGGGGCAATCAGCCCCAGCATTTT,CASSEYTRRGGNQPQHF
TRBD2,once,TRBV6-6,TRBJ2-7,TGTGCCAGCAGTGTGGGCGGAAGCGGGATTTACGAGCAGTACTTC,CASSVGGSGIYEQYF
TRBD1,-,TRBV6-6,TRBJ1-3,TGTGCCAGCAGTTATGACAGGGAGGCAAACACCATATATTTT,CASSYDREANTIYF
-,once,TRBV5-1,TRBJ1-1,TGCGCCAGCAGCTTGAATACAGCAGGGAACACTGAAGCTTTCTTT,CASSLNTAGNTEAFF
-,few,TRBV5-1,TRBJ2-7,TGCGCCAGCAGCTTGGCCGGGCATACGAACTACGAGCAGTACTTC,CASSLAGHTNYEQYF
-,-,TRBV6-1,TRBJ2-7,TGTGCCAGCAGTGAACAGGGTAGATCCTACGAGCAGTACTTC,CASSEQGRSYEQYF
-,-,TRBV6-5,TRBJ2-7,TGTGCCAGCAGTTTTCGAAGGGGAGGAAGCTCCTACGAGCAGTACTTC,CASSFRRGGSSYEQYF
-,once,TRBV19,TRBJ1-5,TGTGCCAGTAACGGACATTATAGCAATCAGCCCCAGCATTTT,CASNGHYSNQPQHF
TRBD1,-,TRBV28,TRBJ1-1,TGTGCCAGCAGTCCCGACAGGGGACCCACTGAAGCTTTCTTT,CASSPDRGPTEAFF